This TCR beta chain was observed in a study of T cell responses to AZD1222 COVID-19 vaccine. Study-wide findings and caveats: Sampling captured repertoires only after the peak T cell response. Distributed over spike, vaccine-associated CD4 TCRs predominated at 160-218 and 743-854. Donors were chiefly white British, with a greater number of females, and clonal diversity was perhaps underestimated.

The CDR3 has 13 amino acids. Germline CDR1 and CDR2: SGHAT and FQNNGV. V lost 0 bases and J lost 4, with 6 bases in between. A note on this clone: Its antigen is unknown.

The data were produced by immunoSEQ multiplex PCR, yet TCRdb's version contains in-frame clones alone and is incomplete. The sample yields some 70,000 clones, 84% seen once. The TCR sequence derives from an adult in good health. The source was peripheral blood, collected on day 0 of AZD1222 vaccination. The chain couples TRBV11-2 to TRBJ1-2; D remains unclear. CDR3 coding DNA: TGTGCCAGCAGCTTAGAGTTGGGCTATGGCTACACCTTC. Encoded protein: CASSLELGYGYTF.